This T cell receptor beta chain stems from a study of Graves' ophthalmopathy and Graves' hyperthyroidism. Amplified material comprised TCR beta CDR3 regions derived from RNA transcripts. HTBI primers were employed in first-round RT-PCR, then a second-round multiplex PCR followed. TCRdb re-analysed the multiplex PCR reads in MiXCR, keeping a single row per CDR3 protein. The sample shows over a million distinct CDR3 sequences, about 38% of them seen only once. Findings of the study overall: Ophthalmopathy could be told apart from stable hyperthyroidism by a 13-signature model (roughly 90% sensitivity, approximately 81% specificity). With 70.59% sensitivity and roughly 72% specificity, the model predicted ophthalmopathy progression.

This clonotype was recorded at least ten times. Its antigen is currently unknown. The sequenced material came from peripheral blood or thyroid tissue (not recorded which). The clonotype was recovered from an adult man with Graves' hyperthyroidism.

The CDR3 sequence is CATSRGTSEYQETQYF. The DNA for the CDR3 is TGTGCCACCAGCAGAGGGACTAGCGAGTACCAAGAGACCCAGTACTTC. The chain employs TRBV15 and TRBJ2-5; 9 bases are shared with TRBD2. This CDR3 has 16 residues. J lost 0 bases, V lost 1 base, and 3 bases had no gene match. The germline CDR1 and CDR2 sequences are LNHNV and YYDKDF (reference sequence).